The rows below give T cell receptor beta chains drawn from one sample of a study of tumor-infiltrating lymphocytes in primary liver carcinoma. MiXCR was run by TCRdb on the multiplex PCR reads, yielding one entry per CDR3 protein. Of 300,000 to 400,000 distinct CDR3 sequences detected, about two thirds appear once; the ten largest clones hold 6.5%. The specimen sequenced was peripheral blood. Receptor source: a man in his forties with primary liver carcinoma and hepatitis B virus infection. Both conserved end residues are part of each CDR3. Fields, in order: V gene, D gene, clone size, J gene, CDR3 DNA, CDR3 protein. A D gene is named only where the DNA matches it firmly. Rows may omit the clone size; those that give it use once, few, many or a size class.

>TRBV29-1|.|many|TRBJ1-3
TGCAGCGGTAATTCTGGAAACACCATATATTTT
CSGNSGNTIYF
>TRBV28|TRBD1|few|TRBJ1-1
TGTGCCAGCAGTTTAACCGGGACAGGGGGCACTGAAGCTTTCTTT
CASSLTGTGGTEAFF
>TRBV10-3|TRBD2|many|TRBJ2-1
TGTGCCATCGATGACTTGGGGACTAGCGGTCATGCTAAGCAGTTCTTC
CAIDDLGTSGHAKQFF
>TRBV12-3/TRBV12-4|.|.|TRBJ1-4
TGTGCCAGCAGTTTATATAACGCAAGCCAACGTGCAACTAATGAAAAACTGTTTTTT
CASSLYNASQRATNEKLFF
>TRBV6-2/TRBV6-3|.|few|TRBJ1-5
TGTGCCAGCGAGTTCTCGGGTAGCAGCGGACAGCCCCAACATTTT
CASEFSGSSGQPQHF
>TRBV30|TRBD1|.|TRBJ1-5
TGTGCCTGGAGCGAAATCGGACAGGGCAATCGGCCCCAGCATTTT
CAWSEIGQGNRPQHF
>TRBV11-2|.|.|TRBJ2-3
TGTGTCAGCAGTTTCGGTGTGTTTAGCGAAAAATCTACTTTT
CVSSFGVFSEKSTF
>TRBV12-3/TRBV12-4|TRBD1|many|TRBJ1-5
TGTGCCAGCAGTCTAACAGGGGATAGCAATCAGCCCCAGCATTTT
CASSLTGDSNQPQHF
>TRBV12-3/TRBV12-4|.|.|TRBJ2-7
TGTGCCAGCAGTTTAAAGTACTACGAGCAGTACTTC
CASSLKYYEQYF
>TRBV5-1|.|.|TRBJ2-3
TGCGCCAGCAGTTTCAACCGGGAGCCGGCAGATACGCAGTATTTT
CASSFNREPADTQYF
>TRBV5-1|.|.|TRBJ1-5
TGCGCCAGCAACTTGGCGTATGACAGGAGGTATAACAATCAGCCCCAGCATTTT
CASNLAYDRRYNNQPQHF
>TRBV10-2|TRBD1|.|TRBJ2-7
TGCGCCAGCAGGGACAGGGGGCGCACCTACGAGCATTACTTC
CASRDRGRTYEHYF
>TRBV6-1|.|once|TRBJ2-1
TGTGCCAACAGTGTTAGCAGGACGATTTCCAATGAGCAGTTCTTC
CANSVSRTISNEQFF
>TRBV29-1|.|.|TRBJ1-1
TGCAGCGCAAACAGCTTTACGACCATGAACACTGAATCTTTCTTT
CSANSFTTMNTESFF
>TRBV11-2|TRBD2|.|TRBJ2-5
TGTGCCAGTAGCTCGTTCCCGCGGGAGACCCGAGAGACCCAGTACTTC
CASSSFPRETRETQYF
>TRBV11-2|TRBD2|once|TRBJ2-7
TGTGACAGACGGGGGGTGACTAGCGGCCCCTACGAGCAGTACTTC
CDRRGVTSGPYEQYF
>TRBV14|TRBD1|.|TRBJ1-6
TGTGCCAACAGCCCCGGGACAGCCTATAATTCACCCCTCCACTTT
CANSPGTAYNSPLHF